The rows below give T cell receptor beta chains drawn from one sample of a study of cytomegalovirus exposure and HLA in healthy donors. Method: immunoSEQ multiplex PCR; TCRdb's copy keeps in-frame clones and lacks some. The repertoire holds under 50,000 clones, more than 85% seen once, with 2.1% in the top ten. Sequencing input: PBMCs. These receptors all come from a woman aged 18-29 years in good health and CMV-seronegative. The CDR3 runs from the conserved cysteine through the conserved F or W. The D gene is left open where the match is weak. Rows may omit the clone size; those that give it use once, few, many or a size class.

CDR3	DNA	J	size	D	V
CASGSGGTQYF	TGTGCCAGCGGGTCGGGAGGGACCCAGTACTTC	TRBJ2-5	NA	TRBD2	TRBV6-1
CASSRDTNTEAFF	TGTGCCAGCAGCCGTGACACGAACACTGAAGCTTTCTTT	TRBJ1-1	NA	NA	TRBV5-6
CASSLDPAVGTANSPLHF	TGTGCCAGCAGCTTAGATCCCGCCGTGGGGACAGCGAATTCACCCCTCCACTTT	TRBJ1-6	NA	TRBD1	TRBV11-2
CASSQSGRTGKEVNYGYTF	TGCGCCAGCAGTCAATCGGGCAGGACAGGGAAAGAAGTGAACTATGGCTACACCTTC	TRBJ1-2	NA	TRBD1	TRBV23-1
CASSYSGGGTQYF	TGTGCCAGCAGTTACAGCGGGGGGGGGACGCAGTATTTT	TRBJ2-3	NA	TRBD2	TRBV28
CASMGASYEQYF	TGTGCCAGCATGGGGGCCTCCTACGAGCAGTACTTC	TRBJ2-7	NA	NA	TRBV6-6
CASSPYGVNNEQFF	TGTGCCAGCTCACCTTACGGGGTGAACAATGAGCAGTTCTTC	TRBJ2-1	NA	NA	TRBV18
CASRRGPYEQYF	TGTGCCAGTAGGAGGGGGCCCTACGAGCAGTACTTC	TRBJ2-7	NA	NA	TRBV6-6
CARTRYDNYNEQFF	TGTGCCAGGACCAGGTACGACAACTACAATGAGCAGTTCTTC	TRBJ2-1	NA	NA	TRBV27
CASSPTTIGVGYTF	TGTGCCAGCTCACCCACTACCATCGGGGTCGGCTACACCTTC	TRBJ1-2	NA	NA	TRBV18
CASSLGWTVNTEAFF	TGTGCCAGCAGCTTAGGCTGGACAGTGAACACTGAAGCTTTCTTT	TRBJ1-1	NA	NA	TRBV7-8
CASSLALSPDEKLFF	TGCGCCAGCAGCTTGGCACTGAGCCCTGATGAAAAACTGTTTTTT	TRBJ1-4	NA	NA	TRBV5-1
CASRATGTTYNEQFF	TGTGCCAGCAGGGCGACAGGGACCACATACAATGAGCAGTTCTTC	TRBJ2-1	NA	TRBD1	TRBV6-1
CASSSHSGIFYGYTF	TGTGCCAGCAGCTCACATTCAGGGATTTTCTATGGCTACACCTTC	TRBJ1-2	once	NA	TRBV28
CASSERTLGQGMRETQYF	TGTGCCAGCAGTGAAAGAACATTGGGCCAGGGGATGCGAGAGACCCAGTACTTC	TRBJ2-5	NA	NA	TRBV2
CASSEGGGGQPQHF	TGTGCCAGCAGTGAAGGAGGGGGCGGTCAGCCCCAGCATTTT	TRBJ1-5	NA	TRBD1	TRBV2
CASSQAPRAGNYNEQFF	TGCGCCAGCAGCCAAGCGCCTCGAGCGGGGAACTACAATGAGCAGTTCTTC	TRBJ2-1	NA	TRBD2	TRBV4-1
CASSSRGAYNEQFF	TGTGCCAGCAGCTCCCGGGGGGCTTACAATGAGCAGTTCTTC	TRBJ2-1	once	NA	TRBV9
CASTLGEDRGEAFF	TGTGCCAGCACTTTAGGGGAGGACAGGGGTGAAGCTTTCTTT	TRBJ1-1	NA	TRBD1	TRBV9
CASSKRQEGGYNSPLHF	TGTGCCAGCAGCAAAAGACAGGAAGGGGGCTATAATTCACCCCTCCACTTT	TRBJ1-6	few	NA	TRBV21-1
CASSLGTSGSQETQYF	TGCGCCAGCAGCTTGGGGACTAGCGGGAGCCAAGAGACCCAGTACTTC	TRBJ2-5	NA	TRBD2	TRBV5-1
CASSEGDSNQPQHF	TGTGCCAGCAGCGAGGGGGATAGCAATCAGCCCCAGCATTTT	TRBJ1-5	NA	NA	TRBV9
CASSFSGAGELFF	TGCGCCAGCAGCTTTTCGGGAGCCGGGGAGCTGTTTTTT	TRBJ2-2	NA	NA	TRBV5-1
CASSYGSGGYGYTF	TGTGCCAGCAGTTACGGGTCCGGCGGCTATGGCTACACCTTC	TRBJ1-2	NA	NA	TRBV6-5
CASSFSGYGYTF	TGTGCCAGCAGTTTCTCAGGCTATGGCTACACCTTC	TRBJ1-2	NA	NA	TRBV28
CASRDEQGSINEQYF	TGCGCCAGCAGGGATGAACAGGGTTCTATAAACGAGCAGTACTTC	TRBJ2-7	NA	NA	TRBV4-1
CASSFILGSSYEQYF	TGTGCCAGCAGCTTTATTCTGGGGAGCTCCTACGAGCAGTACTTC	TRBJ2-7	NA	NA	TRBV11-2
CASSYSAGANEKLFF	TGTGCCAGCAGTTACTCGGCGGGGGCGAATGAAAAACTGTTTTTT	TRBJ1-4	NA	NA	TRBV6-5
CASTSTGGGYTGELFF	TGTGCCAGCACATCAACAGGGGGCGGCTACACCGGGGAGCTGTTTTTT	TRBJ2-2	NA	TRBD1	TRBV28
CASSPGSIRNTGELFF	TGTGCCAGCAGCCCCGGGTCGATCAGGAACACCGGGGAGCTGTTTTTT	TRBJ2-2	once	NA	TRBV7-3
CASSLSGMPLPNTGELFF	TGTGCCAGCAGTTTAAGCGGGATGCCACTACCGAACACCGGGGAGCTGTTTTTT	TRBJ2-2	NA	TRBD2	TRBV28
CASSYSSTSEQYF	TGTGCCAGCAGTTACTCCTCGACTAGCGAGCAGTACTTC	TRBJ2-7	NA	NA	TRBV6-5
CAWRGGQGYTEAFF	TGTGCCTGGAGGGGCGGACAGGGATACACTGAAGCTTTCTTT	TRBJ1-1	NA	TRBD1	TRBV30
CASKGQGFDYTF	TGTGCCAGCAAGGGACAGGGATTTGACTACACCTTC	TRBJ1-2	NA	TRBD1	TRBV18
CASFGTGVSTPRRTTYGYTF	TGTGCCAGTTTCGGGACAGGGGTCTCCACGCCTCGACGAACGACCTATGGCTACACCTTC	TRBJ1-2	NA	TRBD1	TRBV19
CASSYGLAGGRTGELFF	TGCGCCAGCAGCTATGGACTAGCGGGAGGAAGGACCGGGGAGCTGTTTTTT	TRBJ2-2	NA	TRBD2	TRBV5-1
CASSEYPRGDTEAFF	TGTGCCAGCAGCGAGTACCCCAGGGGGGACACTGAAGCTTTCTTT	TRBJ1-1	NA	TRBD1	TRBV7-8
CASSLTRDNLLSGANVLTF	TGTGCCAGCAGTTTAACCCGGGACAACCTCCTCTCTGGGGCCAACGTCCTGACTTTC	TRBJ2-6	NA	NA	TRBV27
CASRWGHPEHYNEQFF	TGTGCCAGCAGATGGGGACATCCGGAACACTACAATGAGCAGTTCTTC	TRBJ2-1	NA	NA	TRBV28
CASRGGARGGGEAQYF	TGTGCCAGCAGGGGAGGGGCGCGGGGGGGCGGAGAGGCGCAGTATTTT	TRBJ2-3	NA	TRBD2	TRBV28
CASSPGQFYGYTF	TGTGCCAGCTCACCAGGACAGTTCTATGGCTACACCTTC	TRBJ1-2	NA	NA	TRBV18
CASSSLNRNTGELFF	TGTGCCAGCAGCTCCCTAAACAGGAACACCGGGGAGCTGTTTTTT	TRBJ2-2	NA	NA	TRBV7-9
CASSVRSGTTNQPQHF	TGTGCCAGCAGCGTACGGTCCGGGACTACTAATCAGCCCCAGCATTTT	TRBJ1-5	NA	NA	TRBV5-8
CASSYWRVPRTEAFF	TGTGCCAGCAGTTACTGGAGGGTGCCTAGGACTGAAGCTTTCTTT	TRBJ1-1	NA	NA	TRBV6-6
CASSLMTGFEQYF	TGTGCCAGCAGTTTGATGACAGGGTTTGAGCAGTACTTC	TRBJ2-7	once	TRBD1	TRBV6-6